Presented here are 11 T cell receptor beta chains from one specimen sequenced in a study of cytomegalovirus exposure and HLA in healthy donors. The protocol was immunoSEQ multiplex PCR, while the TCRdb copy is restricted to in-frame clones and leaves out a portion. The data hold 55,000 to 70,000 clones, with just under 95% observed a single time. Sequenced sample: PBMCs. The receptors come from a young man in good health and CMV-seronegative.

The chain is built from TRBV6-5 and TRBJ2-7; 14 positions match TRBD2. Per the germline V gene, CDR1 is MNHEY and CDR2 is SVGAGI. V gave up 5 bases and J gave up 6 bases; unmatched junction bases: 6. The CDR3 spans 15 residues. The CDR3 DNA follows: TGTGCCAGCAGTCCGGGACTAGCGGGAGTTGGCGAGCAGTACTTC. This gives the protein CASSPGLAGVGEQYF.

The V gene is TRBV27, the J gene TRBJ1-5; D not resolved. CDR1 and CDR2 from the germline V gene are MNHEY and SMNVEV (reference sequence). The CDR3 is made up of 12 amino acids. Trimming pared 3 bases from V and 6 bases from J, leaving 6 bases between. CDR3 nucleotide sequence: TGTGCCAGCAGTTTTCCGGGTCAGCCCCAGCATTTT. This codes for CASSFPGQPQHF.

The rearrangement joins TRBV7-8 to TRBJ2-7; 13 bases are a match to TRBD2. The V segment lost 5 bases and the J segment 6 bases; nucleotides outside the gene matches: 10. The germline V gene has CDR1 SGHVS and CDR2 FQNEAQ. This CDR3 has 16 residues. The CDR3 sequence is CASSGPGLAGSSEQYF. In DNA form, the CDR3 reads TGTGCCAGCAGCGGGCCGGGACTAGCGGGATCTAGCGAGCAGTACTTC.

The chain uses TRBV5-1 and TRBJ2-7; 8 nucleotides align to TRBD1. CDR3 size: 15 residues. V lost 1 base, J lost 5 bases, and 8 bases stayed unmatched. CDR1 is SGHRS and CDR2 is YFSETQ in the germline V gene. As DNA, the CDR3 is TGCGCCAGCAGCTTGAGAGGACAGGGTGGAGACGAGCAGTACTTC. It encodes CASSLRGQGGDEQYF.

This chain joins TRBV19 and TRBJ1-2; D might be TRBD1 (6 bases). The germline V gene encodes CDR1 LNHDA and CDR2 SQIVND (reference sequence). This CDR3 has 13 residues. Trimming cost V 4 bases and J 4 bases, with 10 bases left between them. In nucleotides, the CDR3 is TGTGCCAGTAGTACAGGGGTTTTCTATGGCTACACCTTC. This encodes CASSTGVFYGYTF.

This clone has a single count. V usage is TRBV7-6 and J usage is TRBJ1-2; 7 bases fit TRBD1. The CDR3 totals 16 residues. V gave up 5 bases and J gave up 3 bases; unmatched junction bases: 12. Looked up from germline, CDR1 is SGHVS and CDR2 is FNYEAQ. CDR3 in DNA: TGTGCCAGCAGCCCTAAGGGTCGACAGGGCGACTATGGCTACACCTTC. Amino acids: CASSPKGRQGDYGYTF.

V gene TRBV4-2 combines with J gene TRBJ2-7, with 11 bases lining up with TRBD2. Per germline, CDR1 LGHNA and CDR2 YNFKEQ. The trim removed 0 bases at V and 0 bases at J, leaving 7 bases unmatched. This CDR3 contains 18 residues. The CDR3 nucleotides read TGTGCCAGCAGCCAAGATGGGATAACTAGCGGGAGCTCCTACGAGCAGTACTTC. Translated: CASSQDGITSGSSYEQYF.

The rearrangement uses TRBV23-1 and TRBJ1-3; D not certain. TRBV23-1 is treated as an ORF (open reading frame) with a function not yet certain. V dropped 4 bases and J dropped 0 bases, with 13 bases sitting between them. The CDR3 runs to 16 residues. The CDR3 DNA reads as TGCGCCAGCAGTCCCCGACATTGTGGCTCTGGAAACACCATATATTTT. Protein product: CASSPRHCGSGNTIYF.

The V and J genes are TRBV19 and TRBJ2-3; 10 bases are shared with TRBD2. CDR3 length: 17 amino acids. The junction had 11 bases not matched to a gene; V was cut back by 3 bases and J by 5 bases. From germline, CDR1 is LNHDA and CDR2 SQIVND (reference sequence). The CDR3 region is CASSMLEREGRVDTQYF. The CDR3 nucleotides are TGTGCCAGTAGTATGCTAGAGCGGGAGGGCCGGGTAGATACGCAGTATTTT.

The chain is built from TRBV29-1 and TRBJ2-1; 8 bases match TRBD2. Per the germline V gene, CDR1 is SQVTM and CDR2 is ANQGSEA. V shed 4 bases and J 8 bases; nucleotides not matched to a gene: 10. The CDR3 is 14 amino acids. CDR3 amino acids: CSVVVAGREYEQFF. The CDR3 bases are TGCAGCGTTGTCGTAGCGGGACGGGAGTATGAGCAGTTCTTC.

This clone has a single count. The genes are TRBV4-1 and TRBJ2-7; 9 bases fit TRBD1. V was pared by 4 bases and J by 5 bases, with 6 bases of the junction left unmatched. CDR3 length equals 14 residues. The germline CDR1 and CDR2 sequences are MGHRA and YSYEKL. CDR3 sequence (DNA): TGCGCCAGCAGCCCCGGGACAGGGCAAGACGAGCAGTACTTC. Amino acids: CASSPGTGQDEQYF.